These T cell receptor beta chains were read from a single sample in a study of OX40 agonist ivuxolimab in advanced cancers. The repertoire was sequenced with immunoSEQ multiplex PCR; TCRdb's copy has only in-frame clones and lacks some. The table shows 55,000 to 75,000 clones, with 84% occurring only once. This specimen consisted of CD4+ or CD8+ T cells sorted from blood, obtained in a trial of the OX40 agonist ivuxolimab. The receptors stem from an adult with an advanced solid tumor such as melanoma, head and neck, liver or kidney cancer. Both conserved end residues are trimmed from each CDR3. A D gene is named only where the DNA matches it firmly.

D gene	V gene	J gene	CDR3 protein
-	TRBV9	TRBJ2-2	ASSVRPRLSYTGELF
-	TRBV4-1	TRBJ1-5	ASSQNRYSNQPQH
-	TRBV2	TRBJ1-2	ASSETVGGYGYT
-	TRBV6-4	TRBJ2-1	ASSDFYGSYNEQF
TRBD2	TRBV28	TRBJ2-3	ASSTRGLAGFTDTQY
TRBD2	TRBV10-1	TRBJ2-7	ASSDAREGHYEQY
-	TRBV5-1	TRBJ1-2	ASSTQAHYGYT
-	TRBV25-1	TRBJ1-1	ASSRTPNTEAF
TRBD1	TRBV5-4	TRBJ2-7	ASSLALTGNDEQY
-	TRBV5-5	TRBJ1-5	ASSLGSNQPQH
TRBD2	TRBV30	TRBJ2-3	AWKPGTSVSVDTQY
-	TRBV5-4	TRBJ2-5	ASSSNLAQETQY
-	TRBV9	TRBJ1-1	ASSVDKNTEAF
TRBD1	TRBV10-3	TRBJ1-6	ASGTGDSPLH
TRBD1	TRBV9	TRBJ2-1	ASSPRQGGYNEQF
-	TRBV5-1	TRBJ1-3	ASAGTFGNTIY
-	TRBV9	TRBJ2-7	ASSVEVGTSYEQY
-	TRBV19	TRBJ2-7	ASSIEGLRGEQY
-	TRBV6-5	TRBJ2-3	ASSYSKDTQY
-	TRBV10-1	TRBJ2-3	ASSEGGRADTQY
-	TRBV27	TRBJ1-6	ASSSVYNSPLH